Below, 31 T cell receptor beta chains from the same sample are listed, as sequenced in a study of blood T cell repertoires in COVID-19. Some clones are missing from TCRdb's copy, which holds only in-frame ones; the method was immunoSEQ multiplex PCR. The sample yields under 150,000 clones, 75% to 80% seen once. The specimen sequenced was peripheral blood. Receptors originate from a woman in her forties or fifties with active or convalescent COVID-19.

The rearrangement joins TRBV7-2 to TRBJ2-3, with 10 positions matching TRBD2. Germline-derived CDR1 and CDR2 are SGHTA and FQGNSA. J was trimmed by 2 bases and V by 5 bases; bases with no gene match: 7. The CDR3 has 16 amino acids. Here the CDR3 reads CASSHERGGNTDTQYF. CDR3 coding DNA: TGTGCCAGCAGCCATGAGCGGGGGGGGAACACAGATACGCAGTATTTT.

The CDR3 DNA reads TGTGCCAGCAGCTTAGCGCCTACTGATGAAGAGACCCAGTACTTC. This translates into CASSLAPTDEETQYF. This chain links TRBV7-6 with TRBJ2-5; D is ambiguous. The CDR3 length is 15 residues. Trimming took 0 bases from V and 3 from J, leaving 11 bases between them. Germline CDR1 is SGHVS and CDR2 is FNYEAQ.

Ten or more counts support this clone. This rearrangement joins TRBV30 to TRBJ2-7; D is undetermined. The length of the CDR3 is 16 residues. The V gene lost 4 bases and the J gene lost 2 bases, with 21 bases spanning the gap. CDR1 GTSNPN and CDR2 SVGIG come from the germline V gene (reference sequence). CDR3 nucleotides: TGTGCCTGGACCCCACATGGCCCCGTCCCGACCTACGAGCAGTACTTC. Translated, it gives CAWTPHGPVPTYEQYF.

V and J are TRBV25-1 and TRBJ2-5; 10 bases map to TRBD1. V lost 4 bases to trimming and J lost 4 bases; unmatched junction nucleotides: 12. The CDR3 totals 17 residues. The germline CDR1 and CDR2 sequences are MGHDK and SYGVNS. The CDR3 DNA sequence: TGTGCCAGCAGTGGTCCACCGGGACAGGGGTTATCAGAGACCCAGTACTTC. Translating gives CASSGPPGQGLSETQYF.

V and J are TRBV12-3 or TRBV12-4 and TRBJ2-7, with a possible D match to TRBD2 (5 bases). The CDR3 length is 13 residues. The V end was cut by 6 bases, the J end by 4 bases, with 13 bases between. CDR3 region: CASSPYGIYEQYF. CDR3 coding DNA: TGTGCCAGCAGCCCATACGGGATATACGAGCAGTACTTC.

This clone appeared a single time. The chain links TRBV2 to TRBJ2-1; TRBD1 agrees at 10 bases. In germline, CDR1 is SNHLY, CDR2 FYNNEI. After removal of 8 bases from V and 6 bases from J, the junction contained 7 bases not matched to a gene. CDR3 size: 14 residues. CDR3 coding DNA: TGTGCCAGCGGGGCGGGACAGGGGCCCAATGAGCAGTTCTTC. This codes for CASGAGQGPNEQFF.

This chain connects TRBV4-3 to TRBJ2-7, with a tentative D call TRBD1 (5 bases). The ends were cut back, 1 base at V and 0 bases at J, with 10 bases in the middle. The germline V gene has CDR1 LGHNA and CDR2 YSLEER. There are 15 residues in the CDR3. CDR3 loop: CASSQALGASYEQYF. The CDR3 DNA is TGCGCCAGCAGCCAAGCTTTAGGGGCCTCCTACGAGCAGTACTTC.

The rearrangement joins TRBV30 to TRBJ2-7; weak D call: TRBD2 (7 bases). Trimming left V 7 bases short and J 6 bases short, with 19 bases between. The CDR3 contains 13 residues. Germline V lookup: CDR1 GTSNPN, CDR2 SVGIG (reference sequence). CDR3 region: CAYSALGGGEQYF. The CDR3 DNA follows: TGTGCCTACTCAGCCCTAGGGGGGGGCGAGCAGTACTTC.

The chain is built from TRBV7-3 and TRBJ2-3; 15 bases are shared with TRBD2. There are 17 residues in the CDR3. V trimming: 2 bases; J trimming: 11 bases; junction bases outside the gene matches: 11. Germline V gene lookup returns CDR1 SGHTA and CDR2 FQGTGA. The CDR3 region has the DNA TGTGCCAGCAGCTTAGTGGGACTAGCGGGGGGTGAAAACCGGCAGTATTTT. Protein: CASSLVGLAGGENRQYF.

The chain recombines TRBV6-2 or TRBV6-3 with TRBJ1-6; D might be TRBD1 (6 bases). V lost 5 bases and J lost 6, with 17 bases in between. CDR3 size: 16 residues. In germline, CDR1 is MNHEY, CDR2 SVGEGT. CDR3 residues: CASSLVGGPGNSPLHF. CDR3 sequence (DNA): TGTGCCAGCAGTCTTGTCGGGGGGCCCGGTAATTCACCCCTCCACTTT.

The V gene is TRBV3-1 (or the pseudogene TRBV3-2), the J gene TRBJ2-1; 12 bases match TRBD1. V lost 5 bases, J lost 10 bases, and 12 bases stayed unmatched. The CDR3 spans 16 residues. Germline lookup yields CDR1 LGHDT and CDR2 YNNKEL (reference sequence). CDR3 loop: CASSYAPGQGAGEQFF. CDR3 nucleotides: TGTGCCAGCAGCTACGCCCCGGGACAGGGGGCAGGGGAGCAGTTCTTC.

A few counts support this clone. The chain is built from TRBV4-3 and TRBJ1-2, with D perhaps TRBD1 (6 bases). Per germline, CDR1 LGHNA and CDR2 YSLEER. This CDR3 is 15 amino acids long. The ends were cut back, 3 bases at V and 4 bases at J, with 15 bases in the middle. The CDR3 sequence is CASSQLTGTVYGYTF. CDR3 nucleotides: TGCGCCAGCAGCCAGCTCACAGGGACCGTCTATGGCTACACCTTC.

The genes are TRBV28 and TRBJ1-5; the match to TRBD1 covers 7 bases. The CDR3 runs 16 residues. The germline CDR1 and CDR2 sequences are MDHEN and SYDVKM. Trimming at V came to 5 bases and at J to 4 bases, leaving 11 bases not matched to a gene. The CDR3: CASSPHQGVGNQPQHF. In nucleotides, the CDR3 is TGTGCCAGCAGTCCCCACCAGGGGGTGGGAAATCAGCCCCAGCATTTT.

The gene calls are TRBV7-2 and TRBJ2-7; 8 positions agree with TRBD2. The CDR3 has 15 residues. V dropped 1 base and J dropped 2; count of bases not matched to a gene: 4. Germline CDR1 SGHTA, CDR2 FQGNSA. The CDR3 here is CASSLELADTYEQYF. The DNA of the CDR3 is TGTGCCAGCAGCTTAGAACTAGCGGATACCTACGAGCAGTACTTC.

The chain uses TRBV5-1 and TRBJ2-3; D gene ambiguous. This CDR3 is built from 14 residues. Germline lookup yields CDR1 SGHRS and CDR2 YFSETQ. Trimming took off 4 bases at V and 2 bases at J, with 11 bases between the two ends. The CDR3 spells CASSQQSFTDTQYF. Written as DNA, the CDR3 is TGCGCCAGCAGCCAACAGAGTTTCACAGATACGCAGTATTTT.

The gene calls are TRBV3-1 (or the pseudogene TRBV3-2) and TRBJ1-2; D is unresolved. V gave up 0 bases and J gave up 8 bases, with 10 bases separating them. CDR3 length: 13 amino acids. CDR1 is LGHDT and CDR2 is YNNKEL in the germline V gene (reference sequence). DNA for the CDR3: TGTGCCAGCAGCCAAGACCCCCGGAGCGGCTACACCTTC. The encoded protein is CASSQDPRSGYTF.

The rearrangement joins TRBV7-2 to TRBJ2-1; 10 nucleotides line up with TRBD2. With V trimmed by 4 bases and J by 9 bases, 12 bases remained unmatched. Germline assignment: CDR1 SGHTA and CDR2 FQGNSA. This CDR3 has 16 residues. CDR3 DNA: TGTGCCAGCAGCTCAGCCTTAAGCGGGGGGGCAGGTGAGCAGTTCTTC. Translated: CASSSALSGGAGEQFF.

The chain couples TRBV29-1 to TRBJ2-7; TRBD1 might be the D (5 bases). The ends were cut back, 5 bases at V and 2 bases at J, with 7 bases in the middle. The germline gives CDR1 SQVTM, CDR2 ANQGSEA. CDR3 length: 11 residues. The chain's CDR3 is CSVQDTYEQYF. CDR3 DNA sequence: TGCAGCGTTCAGGACACCTACGAGCAGTACTTC.

V usage is TRBV6-6 and J usage is TRBJ2-7, with D perhaps TRBD1 (5 bases). Per germline, CDR1 MNHNY and CDR2 SVGAGI (reference sequence). Trimming pared 0 bases from V and 7 bases from J, leaving 19 bases between. The CDR3 runs 16 residues. The CDR3: CASSYSTVGRVEEQYF. For the CDR3, the DNA is TGTGCCAGCAGTTACTCGACCGTCGGCAGGGTAGAAGAGCAGTACTTC.

This sequence joins TRBV2 and TRBJ2-3; 7 bases fit TRBD1. The V segment lost 6 bases and the J segment 3 bases; nucleotides outside the gene matches: 9. Germline CDR1 is SNHLY and CDR2 is FYNNEI. The CDR3 totals 15 residues. The CDR3 sequence is CASRGDRTRTDTQYF. As DNA, the CDR3 is TGTGCCAGCAGGGGGGACAGAACGCGGACAGATACGCAGTATTTT.

This chain links TRBV10-3 with TRBJ1-5; D call uncertain. CDR3 length: 15 residues. Trimming shortened V by 0 bases and J by 4 bases, and 10 bases separated the two germline ends. In germline, CDR1 is ENHRY, CDR2 SYGVKD. CDR3 in DNA: TGTGCCATCAGTGAGTCGGCAGGTACGAATCAGCCCCAGCATTTT. This sequence encodes CAISESAGTNQPQHF.

The genes are TRBV5-6 and TRBJ1-2, with D maybe TRBD1 (5 bases). The CDR3 contains 15 residues. Looked up from germline, CDR1 is SGHDT and CDR2 is YYEEEE. Trimming left V 4 bases short and J 4 bases short, with 17 bases between. CDR3 in amino acids: CASSQDSGVPYGYTF. As DNA, the CDR3 is TGTGCCAGCAGCCAGGATTCGGGGGTACCCTATGGCTACACCTTC. Filled out from reference TRBV5-6 and TRBJ1-2, the complete variable domain reads DAGVTQSPTHLIKTRGQQVTLRCSPKSGHDTVSWYQQALGQGPQFIFQYYEEEERQRGNFPDRFSGHQFPNYSSELNVNALLLGDSALYLCASSQDSGVPYGYTFGSGTRLTVV.

The J gene is TRBJ2-3, the V gene TRBV7-9, with 8 bases that match TRBD1. The CDR3 length is 16 residues. From germline, CDR1 is SEHNR and CDR2 FQNEAQ (reference sequence). The ends lost 5 bases at V and 0 bases at J; junction bases unmatched: 7. CDR3 protein: CASSPRQGRSTDTQYF. CDR3 bases: TGTGCCAGCAGCCCCCGACAGGGGAGAAGCACAGATACGCAGTATTTT.

CDR3 DNA sequence: TGTGCCAGCAGCCGGACAGGAGGCCAAGAGACCCAGTACTTC. Amino acid sequence: CASSRTGGQETQYF. The chain carries TRBV11-3 and TRBJ2-5; the match to TRBD1 covers 7 bases. With 5 bases clipped from V and 1 base from J, the junction kept 4 bases outside the gene matches. The CDR3 runs to 14 residues. Germline CDR1 reads SGHNT; CDR2 reads YENEEA.

This chain connects TRBV2 to TRBJ2-3; D is possibly TRBD2 (6 bases). The CDR3 extends over 16 amino acids. The germline V gene encodes CDR1 SNHLY and CDR2 FYNNEI. The V gene lost 5 bases and the J gene lost 8 bases, with 23 bases spanning the gap. CDR3 nucleotide sequence: TGTGCCAGCAGTACGGACTATTCCAGCCTGGGGATTACGCAGTATTTT. Translated: CASSTDYSSLGITQYF.

The V gene is TRBV19, the J gene TRBJ2-7, with 7 bases lining up with TRBD1. The CDR3 extends over 13 amino acids. V was clipped by 7 bases and J by 6 bases; unmatched bases: 9. Germline assignment: CDR1 LNHDA and CDR2 SQIVND (reference sequence). CDR3 region: CASTLTGAGEQYF. In DNA, the CDR3 is TGTGCCAGTACCCTCACAGGGGCGGGCGAGCAGTACTTC. Drawing the rest from reference TRBV19 and TRBJ2-7, the complete variable domain is DGGITQSPKYLFRKEGQNVTLSCEQNLNHDAMYWYRQDPGQGLRLIYYSQIVNDFQKGDIAEGYSVSREKKESFPLTVTSAQKNPTAFYLCASTLTGAGEQYFGPGTRLTVT.

The chain has TRBV19 and TRBJ1-5, with D maybe TRBD1 (5 bases). This CDR3 contains 14 residues. CDR1 and CDR2 (germline): LNHDA, SQIVND (reference sequence). V was shortened by 1 base and J by 6 bases, with 10 bases between the two germline ends. CDR3 coding DNA: TGTGCCAGTAGTATAGCAGGGTATGGTCAGCCCCAGCATTTT. As protein: CASSIAGYGQPQHF.

This chain joins TRBV3-1 (or the pseudogene TRBV3-2) and TRBJ2-5; possible D gene TRBD2, 5 bases. The CDR3 is 14 residues long. V lost 4 bases to trimming and J lost 1 base, with 10 bases between them. The germline V gene encodes CDR1 LGHDT and CDR2 YNNKEL (reference sequence). The DNA for the CDR3 is TGTGCCAGCAGCCCACAGCGGACCCAAGAGACCCAGTACTTC. This sequence encodes CASSPQRTQETQYF.

The rearrangement links TRBV2 to TRBJ2-1, with a weak D call TRBD2 (5 bases). The V end was cut by 2 bases, the J end by 0 bases, with 14 bases between. The CDR3 has 17 amino acids. Germline V gives CDR1 SNHLY, CDR2 FYNNEI. CDR3 residues: CASSEYSAESSYNEQFF. DNA for the CDR3: TGTGCCAGCAGTGAATATTCAGCGGAGAGCTCCTACAATGAGCAGTTCTTC.

The genes are TRBV5-1 and TRBJ1-5, with D perhaps matching TRBD1 (6 bases). Germline CDR1 reads SGHRS; CDR2 reads YFSETQ. The V end lost 4 bases, the J end lost 5 bases, and 16 bases lay between the germline ends. The CDR3 runs 15 residues. The CDR3 sequence is CASSVDGGAYQPQHF. The CDR3 bases are TGCGCCAGCAGCGTGGATGGGGGGGCTTATCAGCCCCAGCATTTT.

V is TRBV19 and J is TRBJ2-1; 8 positions agree with TRBD2. The germline CDR1 and CDR2 sequences are LNHDA and SQIVND (reference sequence). Unmatched junction bases numbered 6, after V lost 3 bases and J lost 2 bases. The CDR3 has 16 residues. The CDR3 DNA sequence: TGTGCCAGTAGTATGAGGGCGGGAGGAACCTACAATGAGCAGTTCTTC. Its protein product is CASSMRAGGTYNEQFF. The variable domain in full, with the rest retrieved from reference TRBV19 and TRBJ2-1, is DGGITQSPKYLFRKEGQNVTLSCEQNLNHDAMYWYRQDPGQGLRLIYYSQIVNDFQKGDIAEGYSVSREKKESFPLTVTSAQKNPTAFYLCASSMRAGGTYNEQFFGPGTRLTVL.